The rows below give T cell receptor beta chains drawn from one sample of a study of blood T cell repertoires in COVID-19. Repertoires were generated with immunoSEQ multiplex PCR, while TCRdb's copy carries only in-frame clones and drops some. The sample lists about 150,000 clones, 80% to 90% occurring once. Sequenced material: peripheral blood. These receptors all come from a woman between 35 and 50 years old with acute or convalescent COVID-19. CDR3s include the opening cysteine and the closing phenylalanine or tryptophan. The D gene is left open where the match is weak. Only some rows state a clone size, as once, few, many or a class for expanded clones.

NA TRBJ1-1 NA TRBV12-3/TRBV12-4 TGTGCCAGCAACTTCGACACTGAAGCTTTCTTT CASNFDTEAFF
TRBD1 TRBJ1-3 NA TRBV5-1 TGCGCCAGCAGCTTGCAGGGACAGGGGTCCCTGAACTCTGGAAACACCATATATTTT CASSLQGQGSLNSGNTIYF
TRBD2 TRBJ2-5 NA TRBV9 TGTGCCAGCAGCCCGACTAGCGGGAGTTTACAAGAGACCCAGTACTTC CASSPTSGSLQETQYF
TRBD2 TRBJ2-1 once TRBV7-2 TGTGCCAGCAGCAGACGGGGGTTGCTAGCGGACATCTACAATGAGCAGTTCTTC CASSRRGLLADIYNEQFF
NA TRBJ2-7 NA TRBV28 TGTGCCAGCAGTTTTACAGGCCCCTCCTACGAGCAGTACTTC CASSFTGPSYEQYF
NA TRBJ1-2 NA TRBV6-1 TGTGCCAGCAGTGAGGGCAGGGTGGGTGGCTACACCTTC CASSEGRVGGYTF
NA TRBJ1-3 NA TRBV4-1 TGCGCCAGCAGCCAAGAGAGTGGAAACACCATATATTTT CASSQESGNTIYF
NA TRBJ1-1 NA TRBV6-2/TRBV6-3 TGTGCCAGCAGTTACGCGGACAGATACACTGAAGCTTTCTTT CASSYADRYTEAFF
TRBD1 TRBJ2-7 NA TRBV2 TGTGCCAGCAGGGCTGGACAGGGTTCCTCCTACGAGCAGTACTTC CASRAGQGSSYEQYF
NA TRBJ2-1 NA TRBV7-6 TGTGCCAGCAGCCACGTTCGAGCAGGGAGGCGCAATGAGCAGTTCTTC CASSHVRAGRRNEQFF
NA TRBJ1-1 NA TRBV11-3 TGTGCCAGCAGCTTAACCCAGGGAAGGTTAGCATACGCCACTGAAGCTTTCTTT CASSLTQGRLAYATEAFF
TRBD2 TRBJ2-7 NA TRBV19 TGTGCCAGTAGTATAGGCTCCATGACATCGGGAGGCTACGAGCAGTACTTC CASSIGSMTSGGYEQYF
TRBD2 TRBJ2-7 NA TRBV7-9 TGTGCCAGCAGCGGGGACTACCTAACACCCTACGAGCAGTACTTC CASSGDYLTPYEQYF
NA TRBJ2-1 NA TRBV10-3 TGTGCCATCAGTGAGACGCCACCGAAAGCAGGCAATGAGCAGTTCTTC CAISETPPKAGNEQFF
TRBD2 TRBJ2-7 NA TRBV5-1 TGCGCCAGCAGCGTGGGACTAGAGCTCTACGAGCAGTACTTC CASSVGLELYEQYF
NA TRBJ2-5 NA TRBV7-7 TGTGCTAGCAGCCGGCATCAGGGGTGGGAGACCCAGTACTTC CASSRHQGWETQYF
TRBD1 TRBJ1-5 NA TRBV6-5 TGTGCCAGCAGCTCGGACAGGGGCAGGAATCAGCCCCAGCATTTT CASSSDRGRNQPQHF
NA TRBJ1-1 NA TRBV28 TGTGCCAGCAGTTTTTTGGGACCGGGAGACACTGAAGCTTTCTTT CASSFLGPGDTEAFF
TRBD1 TRBJ2-1 NA TRBV9 TGTGCCAGCAGCGTAGTGGGACAGCAGCAGTTCTTC CASSVVGQQQFF
NA TRBJ1-1 NA TRBV9 TGTGCCAGCAGCGTATTTCCGGGTCGAGACACTGAAGCTTTCTTT CASSVFPGRDTEAFF